These 13 T cell receptor beta chains share one sample of origin, sequenced in a study of shared clonotypes between healthy human individuals. Profiling relied on immunoSEQ multiplex PCR, and the TCRdb table lists in-frame clones only, not all of them. The sample carries approximately 980,000 clones, about 80% recorded once. The material sequenced was memory CD4+ T cells sorted from blood. Subset of the sample: CD45RA-negative fraction. The receptors here all came from a man between 18 and 35 years old in good health.

The V and J genes are TRBV5-6 and TRBJ1-4, with 7 bases identical to TRBD1. V gave up 4 bases and J gave up 2 bases; unmatched junction bases: 5. The CDR3 spans 15 residues. Germline V lookup: CDR1 SGHDT, CDR2 YYEEEE. Written as DNA, the CDR3 is TGTGCCAGCAGCAACACAGGGGTCACTAATGAAAAACTGTTTTTT. This encodes CASSNTGVTNEKLFF.

The chain recombines TRBV7-9 with TRBJ2-3; D unresolved. The CDR3 loop spans 12 amino acids. Trimming left V 5 bases short and J 5 bases short, with 8 bases between. The germline V gene has CDR1 SEHNR and CDR2 FQNEAQ (reference sequence). CDR3 loop: CASSTNLDTQYF. CDR3 sequence (DNA): TGTGCCAGCAGCACCAACCTAGATACGCAGTATTTT.

The rearrangement uses TRBV7-2 and TRBJ2-1; the match to TRBD2 covers 11 bases. CDR1 is SGHTA and CDR2 is FQGNSA in the germline V gene. Losses at the gene ends were 1 base for V and 5 bases for J; bases not matched to a gene: 1. The CDR3 contains 15 residues. The CDR3 loop reads CASSLEGLADNEQFF. The CDR3 bases are TGTGCCAGCAGCTTAGAGGGACTAGCGGACAATGAGCAGTTCTTC.

This chain links TRBV28 with TRBJ2-1; maybe TRBD2 (6 bases). Germline-derived CDR1 and CDR2 are MDHEN and SYDVKM. This CDR3 spans 16 amino acids. Trimming cost V 5 bases and J 2 bases, with 16 bases left between them. The CDR3 reads CASSPLGTSAYNEQFF. As DNA, the CDR3 is TGTGCCAGCAGTCCTCTGGGGACTTCTGCCTACAATGAGCAGTTCTTC. The full variable domain, its missing parts supplied by reference TRBV28 and TRBJ2-1, is DVKVTQSSRYLVKRTGEKVFLECVQDMDHENMFWYRQDPGLGLRLIYFSYDVKMKEKGDIPEGYSVSREKKERFSLILESASTNQTSMYLCASSPLGTSAYNEQFFGPGTRLTVL.

About this clone itself: Other DNA sequences within the sample encode an identical CDR3. The J gene is TRBJ2-7, the V gene TRBV5-1; D is possibly TRBD1 (6 bases). Germline V CDR1 and CDR2: SGHRS, YFSETQ. Trimming pared 4 bases from V and 2 bases from J, leaving 10 bases between. The CDR3 sequence is 13 residues long. The CDR3: CASSPGQTYEQYF. As DNA, the CDR3 is TGCGCCAGCAGCCCCGGACAGACCTACGAGCAGTACTTC.

J is TRBJ2-3 and V is TRBV5-4, with D uncertain. The V end was cut by 2 bases, the J end by 3 bases, with 7 bases between. In germline, CDR1 is SGHNT, CDR2 YYREEE (reference sequence). The CDR3 runs to 13 residues. The CDR3 loop reads CASSLKGTDTQYF. The DNA for the CDR3 is TGTGCCAGCAGCTTAAAAGGGACAGATACGCAGTATTTT.

V is TRBV7-2 and J is TRBJ2-7; TRBD2 agrees at 8 bases. The V gene's germline CDR1 is SGHTA and CDR2 FQGNSA. The CDR3 runs to 17 residues. The junction had 11 bases not matched to a gene; V was cut back by 1 base and J by 3 bases. CDR3 DNA: TGTGCCAGCAGCTTAGTGAGTAGCGGGACCGTAAACTACGAGCAGTACTTC. It specifies CASSLVSSGTVNYEQYF.

The genes are TRBV2 and TRBJ1-2; the match to TRBD1 covers 7 bases. The V gene's germline CDR1 is SNHLY and CDR2 FYNNEI. The CDR3 sequence is 13 residues long. Trimming removed 6 bases from V and 7 bases from J; junction bases left unmatched: 8. The CDR3 protein is CASRTGTVGGYTF. Written as DNA, the CDR3 is TGTGCCAGCAGGACCGGGACAGTCGGTGGCTACACCTTC. Together with reference TRBV2 and TRBJ1-2, the CDR3 gives the full variable domain: EPEVTQTPSHQVTQMGQEVILRCVPISNHLYFYWYRQILGQKVEFLVSFYNNEISEKSEIFDDQFSVERPDGSNFTLKIRSTKLEDSAMYFCASRTGTVGGYTFGSGTRLTVV.

This chain joins TRBV14 and TRBJ1-2; TRBD1 matches at 7 bases. The CDR3 contains 15 residues. The V and J ends lost 1 base and 5 bases, in that order; junction bases with no gene match: 7. Germline CDR1 and CDR2: SGHDN and FVKESK. The CDR3 reads CASSQGSTGKYGYTF. The CDR3 nucleotides read TGTGCCAGCAGCCAAGGATCGACAGGGAAATATGGCTACACCTTC.

The CDR3 here is CASRTGRAGGRGNEQFF. DNA for the CDR3: TGTGCCAGCAGAACAGGGAGAGCGGGAGGGAGGGGCAATGAGCAGTTCTTC. The chain is built from TRBV27 and TRBJ2-1; TRBD2 agrees at 10 bases. The CDR3 covers 17 residues. Losses at the gene ends were 6 bases for V and 6 bases for J; bases not matched to a gene: 14. Germline loops: CDR1 MNHEY, CDR2 SMNVEV (reference sequence).

The chain recombines TRBV5-1 with TRBJ2-7; 7 bases match TRBD1. With V trimmed by 0 bases and J by 6 bases, 6 bases remained unmatched. This CDR3 has 14 amino acids. CDR1 is SGHRS, CDR2 YFSETQ, per germline. The CDR3, as DNA: TGCGCCAGCAGCTTGGAGGGACAGAGCCGCGAGCAGTACTTC. Its translation: CASSLEGQSREQYF.

The chain uses TRBV7-8 and TRBJ1-1, with unresolved D. CDR3 length equals 12 residues. In germline, CDR1 is SGHVS, CDR2 FQNEAQ. V shed 1 base and J shed 7 bases, with 7 bases lying between them. The CDR3 region is CASSLEAGEAFF. The DNA of the CDR3 is TGTGCCAGCAGCTTAGAGGCAGGTGAAGCTTTCTTT.

This clone was counted once. This sample also contains other DNA sequences that code for the same CDR3. V gene TRBV30 combines with J gene TRBJ2-7; possible D gene TRBD2, 5 bases. CDR1 and CDR2 from the germline V gene are GTSNPN and SVGIG (reference sequence). Deletions cut 1 base from V and 4 bases from J, with 5 bases between. The CDR3 consists of 11 residues. The CDR3 loop reads CAWSAGYEQYF. The CDR3 DNA sequence: TGTGCCTGGAGTGCGGGGTACGAGCAGTACTTC.